The 6 T cell receptor beta chains reported below all come from one sample, sequenced in a study of spatial heterogeneity in lung cancer. Time point indicated: blood at routine non-recurrence follow-up after resection. Sequencing covered unsorted whole RNA taken from tumor, nontumor lung or frozen PBMC. TCRdb analysed the 5' RACE reads with MiXCR anew, one entry per CDR3 protein. The table has 50,000 to 60,000 distinct CDR3 sequences, 6.5% to 7.5% seen once. This material consisted of PBMCs, taken at follow-up. Every receptor here comes from a female donor with early-stage non-small cell lung cancer.

This clonotype was counted many times. One end of the junction does not line up with germline, which may come from a read error. The CDR3 sequence: CATSRGTTGTTNF. The CDR3 DNA follows: TGTGCCACCAGTAGAGGAACTACCGGGACTACTAATTTT. J is TRBJ2-3 and V is TRBV15; TRBD2 agrees at 7 bases. The CDR3 is 13 residues long. Germline V gene data show CDR1 as LNHNV and CDR2 as YYDKDF (reference sequence).

This clonotype was counted only a few times. CDR3 residues: CASSQGGRRNHGQPQHF. The CDR3 DNA sequence: TGCGCCAGCAGCCAAGGGGGTAGACGAAATCATGGGCAGCCCCAGCATTTT. V gene TRBV4-1 combines with J gene TRBJ1-5; no definite D call. The CDR3 has 17 residues. Per germline, CDR1 MGHRA and CDR2 YSYEKL. The V and J ends lost 1 base and 7 bases respectively, with 20 bases between them.

The rearrangement joins TRBV7-9 to TRBJ1-1; 11 nucleotides line up with TRBD1. CDR1 is SEHNR and CDR2 is FQNEAQ in the germline V gene (reference sequence). This CDR3 is 14 amino acids long. V was clipped by 6 bases and J by 6 bases; unmatched bases: 6. CDR3 in DNA: TGTGCCAGCAGACTCCCGGACAGGGGGCCTGAAGCTTTCTTT. Protein: CASRLPDRGPEAFF.

This clonotype was seen ten or more times. The V and J genes are TRBV27 and TRBJ2-3; 10 positions match TRBD2. V shed 1 base and J 5 bases; nucleotides not matched to a gene: 6. Looked up from germline, CDR1 is MNHEY and CDR2 is SMNVEV (reference sequence). This CDR3 spans 16 amino acids. The CDR3 sequence: CASSLWLAGVVDTQYF. The CDR3 nucleotides read TGTGCCAGCAGTTTATGGCTAGCGGGGGTCGTAGATACGCAGTATTTT.

This clonotype came up many times. This chain joins TRBV30 and TRBJ1-1; 9 positions agree with TRBD1. CDR3 length: 13 residues. Germline-derived CDR1 and CDR2 are GTSNPN and SVGIG (reference sequence). The junction had 5 bases not matched to a gene; V was cut back by 8 bases and J by 1 base. The CDR3 spells CAGSQGANTEAFF. The CDR3 DNA reads as TGTGCCGGTTCACAGGGGGCGAACACTGAAGCTTTCTTT.

This clonotype was seen at least ten times. The chain employs TRBV6-1 and TRBJ2-7, with 8 nucleotides matching TRBD1. Trimming removed 7 bases from V and 5 bases from J; junction bases left unmatched: 4. CDR3 length: 12 residues. The germline V gene has CDR1 MNHNS and CDR2 SASEGT. CDR3 DNA sequence: TGTGCCAGCACCATGACAGGGGACGAGCAGTACTTC. It translates to CASTMTGDEQYF.